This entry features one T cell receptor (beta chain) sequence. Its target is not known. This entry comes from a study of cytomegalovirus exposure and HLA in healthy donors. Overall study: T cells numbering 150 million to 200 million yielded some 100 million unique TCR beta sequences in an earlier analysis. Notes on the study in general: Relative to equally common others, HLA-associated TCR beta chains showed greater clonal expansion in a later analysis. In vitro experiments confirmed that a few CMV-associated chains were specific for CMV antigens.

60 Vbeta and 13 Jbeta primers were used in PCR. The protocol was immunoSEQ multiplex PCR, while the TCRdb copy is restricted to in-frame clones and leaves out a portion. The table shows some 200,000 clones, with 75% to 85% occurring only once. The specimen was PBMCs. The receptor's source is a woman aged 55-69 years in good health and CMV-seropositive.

CDR3 in amino acids: CASSQTEAREKLFF. Here the CDR3 DNA reads TGTGCCAGCAGCCAAACCGAAGCGCGTGAAAAACTGTTTTTT. The V gene is TRBV7-9, the J gene TRBJ1-4; D is unclear. V gave up 5 bases and J gave up 7 bases, with 14 bases separating them. CDR1 SEHNR and CDR2 FQNEAQ come from the germline V gene (reference sequence). CDR3 length equals 14 residues.